This record concerns one TCR beta chain sequence. These data belong to a study of T cell clones after liver transplantation. Looking at the study overall: Three of the eight recipients were HCV-positive; the rest had non-autoimmune, non-viral transplant indications. Standard immunosuppression, with no induction, continued until 12-24 months after transplant.

TCRdb's table, derived via immunoSEQ multiplex PCR, lists solely in-frame clones and lacks some. The table has 55,000 to 75,000 clones, about 92% seen once. This receptor was obtained from a human patient who received a liver transplant. Some T cells here may be from the graft donor. The input for sequencing was CD4+ T cells from blood, taken nearly 26 months after liver transplant.

Here the CDR3 DNA reads TGTGCCAGCAGTTTACAGGGGAGAAGCAATCAGCCCCAGCATTTT. It codes for CASSLQGRSNQPQHF. This chain uses TRBV27 with TRBJ1-5; D is possibly TRBD1 (6 bases). CDR3 length: 15 amino acids. CDR1 and CDR2 from the germline V gene are MNHEY and SMNVEV (reference sequence). Trimming cost V 2 bases and J 1 base, with 9 bases left between them.